Presented here are 25 T cell receptor beta chains from one specimen sequenced in a study of identical twins. TCRdb ran MiXCR on the 5' RACE reads and lists one entry per CDR3 protein. The sample lists around 300,000 distinct CDR3 sequences, roughly 8.6% occurring once. These data are also associated with another study on yellow fever vaccine responses in identical twins.

Source material: memory (CD45RO+) T cells sorted from blood. The receptors were gathered from a young woman in good health.

In this sample, this clonotype turned up many times. This chain connects TRBV12-5 to TRBJ2-2, with D possibly matching TRBD2 (6 bases). In germline, CDR1 is LGHNT, CDR2 FRNRAP. The germline V and J ends were trimmed by 4 bases and 6 bases, with 9 bases remaining between them. This CDR3 is 13 amino acids long. The DNA for the CDR3 is TGTGCTAGTGGTTCGGGACTTTCCGGGGAGCTGTTTTTT. Translation gives CASGSGLSGELFF.

A few counts support this clonotype. The rearrangement links TRBV3-1 to TRBJ2-7; no definite D call. The germline V gene has CDR1 LGHDT and CDR2 YNNKEL (reference sequence). This CDR3 has 14 amino acids. The V end lost 4 bases, the J end lost 2 bases, and 12 bases lay between the germline ends. This CDR3 reads CASSPSQHPYEQYV. The CDR3 DNA is TGTGCCAGCAGCCCCTCCCAACACCCCTACGAGCAGTACGTC.

This clonotype was detected ten times or more. The chain recombines TRBV11-2 with TRBJ1-2; 8 nucleotides agree with TRBD1. Germline CDR1 reads SGHAT; CDR2 reads FQNNGV. The CDR3 is 15 residues long. V lost 3 bases and J lost 2; bases outside the gene matches: 5. The CDR3 DNA reads as TGTGCCAGCAGCTTCACCGGGACAGGCAACTATGGCTACACCTTC. Translating gives CASSFTGTGNYGYTF.

Ten or more counts support this clonotype. The chain joins TRBV5-1 to TRBJ2-2; D unresolved. V gave up 1 base and J gave up 4 bases, with 8 bases separating them. CDR1 SGHRS and CDR2 YFSETQ come from the germline V gene. The CDR3 is made up of 14 amino acids. CDR3 sequence (DNA): TGCGCCAGCAGCTTGCTGTCAAGCACCGGGGAGCTGTTTTTT. This codes for CASSLLSSTGELFF.

The count of this clonotype is one. CDR3 loop: CASRTDRGEKLFF. Here the CDR3 DNA reads TGTGCCAGCAGGACCGACAGGGGGGAAAAACTGTTTTTT. The genes are TRBV2 and TRBJ1-4; 9 nucleotides match TRBD1. This CDR3 is built from 13 residues. The V and J ends lost 6 bases and 8 bases, in that order; junction bases with no gene match: 4. CDR1 is SNHLY, CDR2 FYNNEI, per germline. Full variable domain (outside the CDR3, taken from reference TRBV2 and TRBJ1-4): EPEVTQTPSHQVTQMGQEVILRCVPISNHLYFYWYRQILGQKVEFLVSFYNNEISEKSEIFDDQFSVERPDGSNFTLKIRSTKLEDSAMYFCASRTDRGEKLFFGSGTQLSVL.

There are many counts of this clonotype. The chain uses TRBV10-1 and TRBJ2-1; D remains ambiguous. Trimming cost V 2 bases and J 2 bases, with 10 bases left between them. The CDR3 consists of 15 residues. CDR1 and CDR2 (germline): WNHNN, SYGVQD (reference sequence). The CDR3: CASSERASPYNEQFF. The CDR3 coding sequence is TGCGCCAGCAGTGAGCGAGCGAGCCCCTACAATGAGCAGTTCTTC.

This clonotype was recorded many times. The chain recombines TRBV3-1 with TRBJ1-3, with D uncertain. The germline V gene has CDR1 LGHDT and CDR2 YNNKEL (reference sequence). CDR3 size: 15 residues. The V and J ends lost 2 bases and 3 bases respectively, with 11 bases between them. The CDR3 reads CASSQRVDVGNTIYF. In DNA, the CDR3 is TGTGCCAGCAGCCAACGAGTGGACGTTGGAAACACCATATATTTT.

The rearrangement uses TRBV18 and TRBJ2-7, with D possibly matching TRBD1 (6 bases). CDR3 length: 14 residues. CDR1 is KGHSH and CDR2 is LQKENI in the germline V gene. The ends were cut back, 7 bases at V and 4 bases at J, with 17 bases in the middle. The CDR3 coding sequence is TGTGCCAGCTTACCTGGGACAAGCAAGTACGAGCAGTACTTC. Translating gives CASLPGTSKYEQYF.

This clonotype was counted at least ten times. CDR3 loop: CASSFDGGRNIQYF. The CDR3 nucleotides read TGTGCCAGCAGTTTCGACGGTGGTAGAAACATTCAGTACTTC. The genes are TRBV12-3 or TRBV12-4 and TRBJ2-4; D is uncertain. CDR3 length equals 14 residues. V was shortened by 3 bases and J by 6 bases, with 12 bases between the two germline ends.

There are many counts of this clonotype. The chain couples TRBV6-5 to TRBJ1-6, with unresolved D. This CDR3 comprises 12 residues. From germline, CDR1 is MNHEY and CDR2 SVGAGI. The V and J ends lost 2 bases and 10 bases respectively, with 6 bases between them. The CDR3 sequence is CASSYAGSPLHF. Here the CDR3 DNA reads TGTGCCAGCAGTTACGCGGGGTCACCCCTCCACTTT.

This clonotype was counted ten times or more. The CDR3, as DNA: TGTGCCAGCAGTTCACTAGCGTCTGGGGCCAACGTCCTGACTTTC. Its translation: CASSSLASGANVLTF. This chain links TRBV2 with TRBJ2-6; TRBD2 matches 7 bases. The V segment lost 5 bases and the J segment 1 base; nucleotides outside the gene matches: 2. Germline CDR1 reads SNHLY; CDR2 reads FYNNEI. CDR3 length: 15 residues.

This clonotype came up many times. The chain employs TRBV11-2 and TRBJ2-7; D unclear. The V end lost 2 bases, the J end lost 2 bases, and 13 bases lay between the germline ends. The CDR3 has 15 amino acids. Germline CDR1 reads SGHAT; CDR2 reads FQNNGV. Here the CDR3 DNA reads TGTGCCAGCAGCTTAACGGCAGACTTCACCTACGAGCAGTACGTC. It translates to CASSLTADFTYEQYV.

The CDR3 loop reads CASSSTGPGKLFF. The CDR3 DNA reads TGTGCCAGCAGCTCGACGGGTCCCGGTAAACTGTTTTTT. The chain combines TRBV7-9 with TRBJ1-4; D not certain. Germline V CDR1 and CDR2: SEHNR, FQNEAQ (reference sequence). The CDR3 extends over 13 amino acids. The V gene lost 4 bases and the J gene lost 11 bases, with 14 bases spanning the gap.

This clonotype was counted a few times. The V call is TRBV3-1, the J call TRBJ1-6; tentative D call: TRBD1 (6 bases). This CDR3 spans 14 amino acids. Germline CDR1 and CDR2: LGHDT and YNNKEL (reference sequence). Between the trimmed V and J ends, which lost 4 bases and 2 bases, there was a span of 6 bases. CDR3 sequence (DNA): TGTGCCAGCAGCCGGGACACCTATAATTCACCCCTCCACTTT. It specifies CASSRDTYNSPLHF.

In its sample, this clonotype was seen a few times. V is TRBV18 and J is TRBJ2-5; no clear D gene. Germline CDR1 reads KGHSH; CDR2 reads LQKENI. The V gene lost 6 bases and the J gene lost 5 bases, with 13 bases spanning the gap. The CDR3 extends over 13 amino acids. CDR3 bases: TGTGCCAGCTCGTCCCGAGGTGGGGAGACCCAGTACTTC. Protein sequence: CASSSRGGETQYF.

This clonotype was recorded many times. The chain recombines TRBV19 with TRBJ1-5; 11 bases agree with TRBD1. V lost 5 bases, J lost 6 bases, and 6 bases stayed unmatched. Germline assignment: CDR1 LNHDA and CDR2 SQIVND (reference sequence). The CDR3 covers 15 residues. CDR3 residues: CASSRGQGAGQPQHF. The CDR3, as DNA: TGTGCCAGTAGTCGTGGACAGGGGGCGGGTCAGCCCCAGCATTTT. The full variable domain, rest sourced from reference TRBV19 and TRBJ1-5, is DGGITQSPKYLFRKEGQNVTLSCEQNLNHDAMYWYRQDPGQGLRLIYYSQIVNDFQKGDIAEGYSVSREKKESFPLTVTSAQKNPTAFYLCASSRGQGAGQPQHFGDGTRLSIL.

The CDR3: CASSFHVNTEAFF. For the CDR3, the DNA is TGTGCCAGCAGTTTCCACGTGAACACTGAAGCTTTCTTT. The J gene is TRBJ1-1, the V gene TRBV2; no firm D call. The CDR3 contains 13 residues. The V and J ends lost 5 bases and 0 bases respectively, with 7 bases between them. Per germline, CDR1 SNHLY and CDR2 FYNNEI.

This clonotype appeared many times. The rearrangement links TRBV20-1 to TRBJ1-6, with 7 bases aligning to TRBD1. After removal of 3 bases from V and 0 bases from J, the junction contained 2 bases not matched to a gene. This CDR3 spans 15 amino acids. Germline V CDR1 and CDR2: DFQATT, SNEGSKA (reference sequence). This CDR3 is CSARTGTSYNSPLHF. CDR3 nucleotide sequence: TGCAGTGCTAGGACAGGGACCTCCTATAATTCACCCCTCCACTTT.

This clonotype has a handful of counts. The chain is built from TRBV12-3 or TRBV12-4 and TRBJ2-7; D call uncertain. This CDR3 contains 14 residues. The germline V and J ends were trimmed by 1 base and 3 bases, with 10 bases remaining between them. As DNA, the CDR3 is TGTGCCAGCAGTTTAGGTTTCCCCTACTACGAGCAGTACTTC. This gives the protein CASSLGFPYYEQYF.

This clonotype was seen ten or more times. The chain combines TRBV7-3 with TRBJ2-1; TRBD1 aligns across 7 bases. Germline CDR1 reads SGHTA; CDR2 reads FQGTGA. There are 12 residues in the CDR3. The trim removed 5 bases at V and 7 bases at J, leaving 2 bases unmatched. The CDR3 DNA reads TGTGCCAGCAGCAGGGACAGAAATGAGCAGTTCTTC. This sequence encodes CASSRDRNEQFF.

This clonotype appeared many times. The V gene is TRBV28, the J gene TRBJ1-5; D gene uncertain. Trimming cost V 6 bases and J 3 bases, with 12 bases left between them. The V gene's germline CDR1 is MDHEN and CDR2 SYDVKM. This CDR3 has 14 residues. CDR3 residues: CASSFVIANQPQHF. For the CDR3, the DNA is TGTGCCAGCAGCTTTGTGATAGCCAATCAGCCCCAGCATTTT.

At least ten counts were recorded for this clonotype. CDR3 nucleotides: TGTGCCAGCAGCCAATTCGGGGGCCAGTGGGAGGGGGCCAAAAACATTCAGTACTTC. It yields the protein CASSQFGGQWEGAKNIQYF. The J gene is TRBJ2-4, the V gene TRBV3-1; D perhaps matches TRBD2 (7 bases). Between the trimmed V and J ends, which lost 2 bases and 1 base, there was a span of 21 bases. The CDR3 totals 19 residues. CDR1 and CDR2 (germline): LGHDT, YNNKEL (reference sequence).

This clonotype was observed a handful of times. The chain carries TRBV15 and TRBJ2-1; D is perhaps TRBD2 (6 bases). The V gene's germline CDR1 is LNHNV and CDR2 YYDKDF (reference sequence). The V end lost 3 bases, the J end lost 10 bases, and 25 bases lay between the germline ends. This CDR3 spans 17 amino acids. The CDR3 is CATSRDRRGARLSEQFF. In nucleotides, the CDR3 is TGTGCCACCAGCAGGGACCGTCGCGGGGCGCGGCTATCCGAGCAGTTCTTC.

This clonotype showed up just once. This sequence joins TRBV10-3 and TRBJ2-2, with 9 positions matching TRBD2. With V trimmed by 3 bases and J by 6 bases, 14 bases remained unmatched. The CDR3 has 18 amino acids. Germline V gene data show CDR1 as ENHRY and CDR2 as SYGVKD. CDR3 nucleotides: TGTGCCATCAGTGACCTTAGCGGGAGTCCCTTTGGGGCCGGGGAGCTGTTTTTT. It codes for CAISDLSGSPFGAGELFF.

This clonotype was counted a single time. One junction end disagrees with the germline gene, perhaps due to a read error. The chain carries TRBV6-2 or TRBV6-3 and TRBJ1-4, with 7 nucleotides matching TRBD1. This CDR3 is 15 amino acids long. The germline V gene has CDR1 MNHEY and CDR2 SVGEGT. In DNA, the CDR3 is TGTGCCAGCAGTGCTACAGGGGAGGGGAATGAAGAACTGTTTTTT. Translated, it gives CASSATGEGNEELFF.